This T cell receptor (beta chain) was recovered during a study of blood T cell repertoires in COVID-19. The CDR3 sequence is 15 residues long. In germline, CDR1 is MGHRA, CDR2 YSYEKL. V trimming: 0 bases; J trimming: 5 bases; junction bases outside the gene matches: 6. Produced via immunoSEQ multiplex PCR; TCRdb's table is partial and in-frame only. The sample has 200,000 to 300,000 clones, over 80% seen once; the top ten hold 3.7%. This TCR derives from a woman between 40 and 50 years old with acute or convalescent COVID-19. The chain carries TRBV4-1 and TRBJ2-5; 7 bases map to TRBD2. Sequenced sample: peripheral blood. CDR3 nucleotide sequence: TGCGCCAGCAGCCAAGATGGGGGGGGTCGGGAGACCCAGTACTTC. As protein: CASSQDGGGRETQYF.